Listed below are T cell receptor beta chains from one sample, sequenced in a study of blood T cell repertoires in COVID-19. Profiled with immunoSEQ multiplex PCR; TCRdb holds only in-frame clones, not every one. The table records over 130,000 clones, approximately 84% of them present only once. The sequenced sample consisted of peripheral blood. Source of these receptors: a man in his 70s with acute or convalescent COVID-19. Both conserved end residues are part of each CDR3. D genes are given only for firm matches. Expanded clones are given a class, and other clones once, few, many or no size at all.

V	size	D	J	DNA	CDR3
TRBV9	.	.	TRBJ2-2	TGTGCCAGCAGCGCCTCCCCGGAGGACACCGGGGAGCTGTTTTTT	CASSASPEDTGELFF
TRBV11-2	.	.	TRBJ2-7	TGTGCCAGCAGCCCCGGGTCTCACGAGCAGTACTTC	CASSPGSHEQYF
TRBV28	.	.	TRBJ1-5	TGTGCCAGCTCCCCAGGAGGTTATAGCAATCAGCCCCAGCATTTT	CASSPGGYSNQPQHF
TRBV5-1	.	TRBD1	TRBJ1-3	TGCGCCAGCAGCTTGGGACAGGGGCCTGGAAACACCATATATTTT	CASSLGQGPGNTIYF
TRBV28	.	TRBD1	TRBJ1-2	TGTGCCAGCAGCACACAGGGGTACTATGGCTACACCTTC	CASSTQGYYGYTF
TRBV5-1	once	TRBD2	TRBJ2-5	TGCGCCAGCAGCCCGAGGGTGGCTAGCGGGTCTCAAGAGACCCAGTACTTC	CASSPRVASGSQETQYF
TRBV7-3	.	TRBD1	TRBJ2-7	TGTGCCAGCAGAGACAGGGGACCCTACGAGCAGTACTTC	CASRDRGPYEQYF
TRBV6-4	.	.	TRBJ2-2	TGTGCCAGCAGTGACTCTAGCCCCCCGAGGACCGGGGAGCTGTTTTTT	CASSDSSPPRTGELFF
TRBV3-1/TRBV3-2	.	.	TRBJ1-4	TGTGCCAGCAGCCAAGGACAGTTCGCAACTAATGAAAAACTGTTTTTT	CASSQGQFATNEKLFF
TRBV2	.	TRBD1	TRBJ2-7	TGTGCCAGCAGTGAAAGGGGGGGGACAGGGCACTACGAGCAGTACTTC	CASSERGGTGHYEQYF
TRBV7-8	.	.	TRBJ1-3	TGTGCCAGCAGCTTAGTTGGGGGGGGTACTGGAAACACCATATATTTT	CASSLVGGGTGNTIYF
TRBV19	.	TRBD1	TRBJ1-1	TGTGCCAGTAGAAACCGGGACAGGGGGCTCATGAACACTGAAGCTTTCTTT	CASRNRDRGLMNTEAFF
TRBV12-3/TRBV12-4	.	.	TRBJ2-4	TGTGCCAGCAGTTTCACGGGAGAACACATTCAGTACTTC	CASSFTGEHIQYF
TRBV7-8	once	TRBD2	TRBJ2-7	TGTGCCAGCAGCCCCCGGACTAGCGGTATCTACGAGCAGTACTTC	CASSPRTSGIYEQYF
TRBV6-5	once	.	TRBJ1-3	TGTGCCAGCAGCACCTCTTGGCCCCTTGGAAACACCATATATTTT	CASSTSWPLGNTIYF
TRBV6-5	.	TRBD2	TRBJ2-1	TGTGCCAGCGGACCGGGACTAGGCTTCGGTGAGCAGTTCTTC	CASGPGLGFGEQFF
TRBV19	.	.	TRBJ2-3	TGTGCCAGTAGTATGAATCCGGGGTCGGGAGATACGCAGTATTTT	CASSMNPGSGDTQYF
TRBV9	few	.	TRBJ1-4	TGTGCCAGCAGCTTACCCCCAGGGGAACTGTTTTTT	CASSLPPGELFF